This is a list of T cell receptor beta chains from one sample in a study of blood T cell repertoires in COVID-19. TCRdb keeps only in-frame clones here, not all; method: immunoSEQ multiplex PCR. This sample has fewer than 90,000 clones, with around nine tenths found just once. The sequenced sample was peripheral blood. The receptors were gathered from a human donor in a cohort sampled during active COVID-19. Each CDR3 is given with its conserved first and last residue. D genes are given only for firm matches. The size field is filled for only some rows; it gives once, few, many or a size class.

D gene	clone size	V gene	J gene	CDR3 protein	CDR3 DNA
TRBD2	once	TRBV27	TRBJ2-7	CASSPGLAGLYEQYF	TGTGCCAGCAGTCCCGGACTAGCGGGCCTCTACGAGCAGTACTTC
TRBD1	-	TRBV28	TRBJ2-2	CASSFGTGVFGGELFF	TGTGCCAGCAGTTTCGGGACAGGAGTGTTTGGCGGGGAGCTGTTTTTT
-	-	TRBV21-1	TRBJ2-1	CASSRASGYNEQFF	TGTGCCAGCAGCCGGGCTAGCGGGTACAATGAGCAGTTCTTC
-	-	TRBV15	TRBJ2-1	CATSRTHFQEGSYNEQFF	TGTGCCACCAGCAGAACCCACTTCCAAGAGGGCTCCTACAATGAGCAGTTCTTC
-	-	TRBV24-1	TRBJ1-5	CATGAGGEAQPQHF	TGTGCCACCGGGGCGGGGGGGGAGGCTCAGCCCCAGCATTTT
-	-	TRBV25-1	TRBJ1-2	CASSPLIQLYGYTF	TGTGCCAGCAGCCCTCTTATCCAACTATATGGCTACACCTTC
TRBD1	-	TRBV29-1	TRBJ2-7	CSVGQGREQYF	TGCAGCGTTGGACAGGGTCGGGAGCAGTACTTC
TRBD2	once	TRBV5-1	TRBJ2-5	CASSFSGLAGVETQYF	TGCGCCAGCAGCTTTTCAGGGCTAGCGGGAGTGGAGACCCAGTACTTC
-	-	TRBV27	TRBJ1-1	CASSFSDRNTEAFF	TGTGCCAGCAGTTTCTCAGACAGAAACACTGAAGCTTTCTTT
TRBD2	-	TRBV3-1/TRBV3-2	TRBJ2-3	CASSQGGTSGRGNTQYF	TGTGCCAGCAGCCAGGGGGGGACTAGCGGGCGCGGGAATACGCAGTATTTT
-	-	TRBV6-5	TRBJ2-1	CASSRGAGRLDEQFF	TGTGCCAGCAGCCGAGGGGCAGGGAGGCTTGATGAGCAGTTCTTC
-	-	TRBV5-4	TRBJ2-7	CASSVDGLYEQYF	TGTGCCAGCAGCGTGGATGGCCTCTACGAGCAGTACTTC
-	-	TRBV2	TRBJ1-1	CASSDNGRYTEAFF	TGTGCCAGCAGTGATAATGGCAGATACACTGAAGCTTTCTTT
TRBD1	-	TRBV28	TRBJ1-5	CASSGQGMWQPQHF	TGTGCCAGCAGCGGACAGGGGATGTGGCAGCCCCAGCATTTT
-	-	TRBV7-9	TRBJ2-5	CASSLGVSGRKETQYF	TGTGCCAGCAGCTTAGGCGTTAGCGGCCGGAAAGAGACCCAGTACTTC
-	-	TRBV7-3	TRBJ2-3	CASRPRPGLNTDTQYF	TGTGCCAGCAGGCCTCGCCCGGGACTGAACACAGATACGCAGTATTTT
TRBD1	-	TRBV20-1	TRBJ2-7	CSASEGQGTYEQYF	TGCAGTGCTAGTGAGGGACAGGGAACCTACGAGCAGTACTTC
TRBD2	once	TRBV20-1	TRBJ2-1	CSASDPRKAGVGNEQFF	TGCAGTGCTAGTGACCCCCGTAAAGCGGGAGTGGGCAATGAGCAGTTCTTC
TRBD1	few	TRBV4-1	TRBJ1-2	CASSRSQGAGYGYTF	TGCGCCAGCAGCCGTTCACAGGGGGCCGGCTATGGCTACACCTTC
TRBD1	few	TRBV5-6	TRBJ1-2	CASSLADREYGYTF	TGTGCCAGCAGCTTAGCCGACAGGGAGTATGGCTACACCTTC
-	-	TRBV7-8	TRBJ2-3	CASSPRDTQYF	TGTGCCAGCAGCCCTCGAGATACGCAGTATTTT
TRBD2	-	TRBV7-3	TRBJ2-1	CASSGGERTDEQFF	TGTGCCAGCAGTGGGGGGGAGCGGACCGATGAGCAGTTCTTC
-	-	TRBV25-1	TRBJ1-4	CASSELTPAAATNEKLFF	TGTGCCAGCAGTGAGCTAACTCCAGCGGCAGCAACTAATGAAAAACTGTTTTTT
TRBD1	-	TRBV19	TRBJ2-7	CASSIGMGTGLSYEQYF	TGTGCCAGTAGTATAGGCATGGGGACAGGCCTGTCCTACGAGCAGTACTTC
-	-	TRBV7-9	TRBJ2-7	CASSQGPQELYEQYF	TGTGCCAGCAGCCAGGGGCCACAGGAGCTCTACGAGCAGTACTTC
-	-	TRBV4-1	TRBJ2-1	CASSQEEGGSYNEQFF	TGCGCCAGCAGCCAAGAGGAGGGCGGGTCCTACAATGAGCAGTTCTTC
-	once	TRBV28	TRBJ2-1	CASRRTPYYNEQFF	TGTGCCAGCAGGCGAACGCCTTACTACAATGAGCAGTTCTTC
TRBD1	few	TRBV5-5	TRBJ1-2	CASSQGQNYGYTF	TGTGCCAGCAGCCAGGGACAGAACTATGGCTACACCTTC
-	-	TRBV19	TRBJ1-5	CASSISQGKQPQHF	TGTGCCAGTAGTATATCCCAGGGGAAACAGCCCCAGCATTTT
TRBD2	-	TRBV9	TRBJ2-1	CASSVGAGGYNEQFF	TGTGCCAGCAGCGTCGGCGCGGGAGGGTACAATGAGCAGTTCTTC
-	few	TRBV6-5	TRBJ1-6	CASQGGVPLHF	TGTGCCAGCCAAGGGGGGGTACCCCTCCACTTT
-	-	TRBV19	TRBJ1-5	CASRITVSNQPQHF	TGTGCCAGTAGAATCACAGTCAGCAATCAGCCCCAGCATTTT
-	-	TRBV7-9	TRBJ2-5	CASSSNRVSETQYF	TGTGCCAGCAGCTCTAACAGGGTCTCGGAGACCCAGTACTTC
-	-	TRBV7-2	TRBJ2-7	CASSLGAGEFYEQYF	TGTGCCAGCAGCTTAGGGGCAGGGGAATTCTACGAGCAGTACTTC
-	-	TRBV29-1	TRBJ1-1	CSVEMGGGTEAFF	TGCAGCGTTGAGATGGGGGGTGGTACTGAAGCTTTCTTT
TRBD1	-	TRBV6-5	TRBJ1-2	CASSSLGTGYGYTF	TGTGCCAGCAGTTCCCTTGGGACAGGATATGGCTACACCTTC
-	-	TRBV5-4	TRBJ2-4	CASSWRGGNGNIQYF	TGTGCCAGCAGCTGGAGGGGAGGTAATGGAAACATTCAGTACTTC
TRBD2	-	TRBV5-1	TRBJ2-5	CASSSEGTRKETQYF	TGCGCCAGCAGCTCGGAGGGGACTAGAAAAGAGACCCAGTACTTC
TRBD1	-	TRBV2	TRBJ1-2	CASSESGQGANGYTF	TGTGCCAGCAGTGAGTCCGGACAGGGGGCTAATGGCTACACCTTC
TRBD2	-	TRBV5-4	TRBJ2-3	CASSLGLAGGADTQYF	TGTGCCAGCAGCTTGGGACTAGCGGGAGGTGCGGATACGCAGTATTTT
-	once	TRBV19	TRBJ2-3	CASSRVRSNTDTQYF	TGTGCCAGTAGTAGAGTCCGCTCTAACACAGATACGCAGTATTTT
-	-	TRBV27	TRBJ2-3	CASSQGADTQYF	TGTGCCAGCAGTCAAGGGGCCGATACGCAGTATTTT
-	-	TRBV7-9	TRBJ2-2	CASSFDSLAGELFF	TGTGCCAGCAGCTTTGATAGTTTGGCCGGGGAGCTGTTTTTT
TRBD2	-	TRBV9	TRBJ2-3	CASSPGLVSSTDTQYF	TGTGCCAGCAGCCCCGGACTAGTTTCTAGCACAGATACGCAGTATTTT
TRBD1	-	TRBV25-1	TRBJ1-2	CASSVLTGTGGAGYTF	TGTGCCAGCAGTGTTCTAACCGGGACAGGGGGCGCGGGCTACACCTTC
TRBD2	once	TRBV6-5	TRBJ2-1	CASRARLAGYNEQFF	TGTGCCAGCAGGGCACGACTAGCGGGATACAATGAGCAGTTCTTC
TRBD2	-	TRBV10-3	TRBJ2-1	CAIYAGTSGSNEQFF	TGTGCCATCTATGCCGGGACTAGCGGGAGCAATGAGCAGTTCTTC
-	-	TRBV5-6	TRBJ1-2	CASSLNPSRGLHGYTF	TGTGCCAGCAGCTTAAACCCATCGCGAGGGCTCCATGGCTACACCTTC